The present TCR beta chain was sequenced within a study of T cells in Graves' hyperthyroidism and ophthalmopathy. Study-wide results and caveats: Researchers found most expanded thyroid clonotypes above 0.001 in blood as well.

RNA transcripts gave rise to amplified TCR beta CDR3 regions. The HTBI set primed first-round TCR CDR3 RT-PCR. TCRdb reprocessed the multiplex PCR reads via MiXCR and lists one record per CDR3 protein. The sample consists of fewer than 800,000 distinct CDR3 sequences, 15% to 20% of them appearing once. This CDR3 region has 17 residues. V dropped 0 bases and J dropped 0 bases, with 12 bases sitting between them. From germline, CDR1 is SGHAT and CDR2 FQNNGV. Patients with uncontrolled infections, other autoimmune diseases, pregnancy or lactation were excluded. This clonotype has just a few counts. Its target is unknown.

This clonotype originated in a man aged 18-30 years with Graves' hyperthyroidism. This sequence joins TRBV11-2 and TRBJ1-3; a weak D match, TRBD1 (5 bases). Material for sequencing was blood. The CDR3 bases are TGTGCCAGCAGCTTAGATCACGGGGGGGTCTCTGGAAACACCATATATTTT. Protein product: CASSLDHGGVSGNTIYF.